These T cell receptor beta chains were read from a single sample in a study of PD-L1 blockade in urothelial cancer. Sequencing used immunoSEQ multiplex PCR; TCRdb keeps in-frame clones, though not all of them. The top ten hold 10% of the sample, which has 35,000 to 45,000 clones, about 80% seen once. Sequenced here: PBMCs, sampled around atezolizumab (anti-PD-L1) treatment. These TCRs come from a man between 35 and 55 years old with urothelial cancer. The CDR3 runs from the conserved cysteine through the conserved F or W. D genes are given only for firm matches. Expanded clones are given a class, and other clones once, few, many or no size at all.

cdr3_aa cdr3_nt j_call d_call v_call clone_size
CASRTGLRADTQYF TGTGCCAGCAGGACAGGTCTCCGGGCAGATACGCAGTATTTT TRBJ2-3 - TRBV27 -
CASSPWTGGNQPQHF TGTGCCAGTAGTCCCTGGACAGGGGGGAATCAGCCCCAGCATTTT TRBJ1-5 TRBD1 TRBV19 -
CASNPQRTGGWDYGYTF TGTGCCAGCAACCCGCAAAGGACAGGGGGGTGGGACTATGGCTACACCTTC TRBJ1-2 TRBD1 TRBV11-2 once
CASSLADFSGDETQYF TGTGCCAGCAGCTTAGCAGACTTTAGCGGGGACGAGACCCAGTACTTC TRBJ2-5 TRBD2 TRBV7-9 once
CASSQASRDLRTTDTQYF TGTGCCAGCAGCCAAGCCTCCAGGGACTTACGAACCACAGATACGCAGTATTTT TRBJ2-3 - TRBV14 -
CASSLTLKRELDNEQFF TGTGCCAGCAGCTTAACCTTGAAGCGGGAACTCGACAATGAGCAGTTCTTC TRBJ2-1 TRBD2 TRBV11-3 -
CASSVTGVNTEAFF TGTGCCAGCAGCGTTACAGGGGTGAACACTGAAGCTTTCTTT TRBJ1-1 TRBD1 TRBV4-2 -
CATSARQGLSSGRATETQYF TGTGCCACCAGCGCCCGACAGGGTTTAAGTAGCGGGAGGGCTACGGAGACCCAGTACTTC TRBJ2-5 TRBD2 TRBV15 -
CSVLLAYEQYF TGCAGCGTGTTACTAGCCTACGAGCAGTACTTC TRBJ2-7 - TRBV29-1 few
CAWGSSYNEQFF TGTGCCTGGGGTAGCTCCTACAATGAGCAGTTCTTC TRBJ2-1 - TRBV30 few
CASSQPLAGGKTQYF TGCGCCAGCAGCCAACCTCTTGCGGGTGGGAAGACCCAGTACTTC TRBJ2-5 - TRBV4-1 -
CASSFWAGMTKNIQYF TGTGCCAGCAGCTTTTGGGCGGGGATGACCAAAAACATTCAGTACTTC TRBJ2-4 - TRBV5-8 -
CASSDGLAGGPETQYF TGTGCCAGCAGCGACGGACTAGCGGGAGGGCCAGAGACCCAGTACTTC TRBJ2-5 TRBD2 TRBV7-6 -
CAWSVGDRVGGYTF TGTGCCTGGAGTGTCGGGGACAGGGTTGGAGGCTACACCTTC TRBJ1-2 TRBD1 TRBV30 -
CASSVSKSGTLHNEQFF TGTGCCAGCAGCGTGTCCAAGAGCGGAACCCTCCACAATGAGCAGTTCTTC TRBJ2-1 - TRBV9 -
CASSRLIGTSGSTHTQYF TGTGCCAGCAGCCGCCTAATCGGGACTAGCGGGAGTACACATACGCAGTATTTT TRBJ2-3 TRBD2 TRBV7-9 -
CASSIGSSYEQYF TGTGCCAGTAGTATTGGTAGCTCCTACGAGCAGTACTTC TRBJ2-7 - TRBV19 -
CASKRRLGNQPQHF TGTGCCAGCAAACGGAGGCTGGGCAATCAGCCCCAGCATTTT TRBJ1-5 - TRBV28 -
CASSLGRGGNEKLFF TGTGCCAGCAGCTTGGGGAGGGGGGGGAATGAAAAACTGTTTTTT TRBJ1-4 - TRBV7-6 -
CASTGYVGEAFF TGTGCCAGTACGGGGTACGTAGGGGAAGCTTTCTTT TRBJ1-1 - TRBV19 once
CASSESTGTRVETQYF TGCGCCAGCAGTGAGTCGACCGGGACTAGAGTGGAGACCCAGTACTTC TRBJ2-5 TRBD2 TRBV10-1 -
CASSEDRASGRRRAEQFF TGTGCCAGCAGTGAAGACCGAGCTAGCGGGAGGCGGCGGGCGGAGCAGTTCTTC TRBJ2-1 TRBD2 TRBV6-1 -
CASSQDRVTGPSDTQYF TGCGCCAGCAGCCAAGATAGGGTCACAGGTCCCTCCGATACGCAGTATTTT TRBJ2-3 - TRBV4-3 large